These T cell receptor beta chains were read from a single sample in a study of spatial heterogeneity in lung cancer. TCRdb processed the 5' RACE reads anew with MiXCR; each CDR3 protein has one entry. The table has over 90,000 distinct CDR3 sequences, approximately 8.2% seen once; the top ten hold 6.9%. The sample in question was PBMCs, obtained at surgery. The receptors stem from a male donor with early-stage non-small cell lung cancer. The CDR3 runs from the conserved cysteine through the conserved F or W. D genes are given only for firm matches. The size field is filled for only some rows; it gives once, few, many or a size class.

size | J | length | D | V | CDR3 | DNA
many | TRBJ1-5 | 14 | TRBD1 | TRBV29-1 | CSVGQGDSNQPQHF | TGCAGCGTTGGACAGGGCGATAGCAATCAGCCCCAGCATTTT
many | TRBJ2-5 | 14 | TRBD1 | TRBV29-1 | CSVDLGQGGETQYF | TGCAGCGTTGACCTAGGACAGGGAGGAGAGACCCAGTACTTC
NA | TRBJ2-2 | 16 | NA | TRBV11-2 | CASSLGRRVGTGELFF | TGTGCCAGCAGCTTAGGGAGGAGGGTTGGCACCGGGGAGCTGTTTTTT
few | TRBJ2-1 | 14 | TRBD2 | TRBV3-1 | CASSQATSGTEQFF | TGTGCCAGCAGCCAAGCGACTAGCGGGACTGAGCAGTTCTTC
many | TRBJ2-6 | 20 | TRBD1 | TRBV28 | CASSVPGQGALRSGANVLTF | TGTGCCAGCAGTGTCCCGGGACAGGGGGCGCTGAGGTCTGGGGCCAACGTCCTGACTTTC
few | TRBJ2-1 | 12 | TRBD1 | TRBV11-1 | CASSSGGYEQFF | TGTGCCAGCAGCTCAGGGGGCTATGAGCAGTTCTTC
many | TRBJ2-3 | 12 | NA | TRBV3-1 | CASSHTDSTQYF | TGTGCCAGCAGCCACACAGACAGTACGCAGTATTTT
few | TRBJ1-1 | 15 | TRBD1 | TRBV28 | CASSLETGVGTEAFF | TGTGCCAGCAGTTTGGAGACAGGGGTCGGCACTGAAGCTTTCTTT
NA | TRBJ2-5 | 15 | NA | TRBV3-1 | CASSQAAGGLETQYF | TGTGCCAGCAGCCAAGCAGCAGGAGGGCTGGAGACCCAGTACTTC
few | TRBJ2-1 | 17 | NA | TRBV15 | CATSRRRRERSYNEQFF | TGTGCCACCAGCAGAAGACGCCGGGAGCGCTCCTACAATGAGCAGTTCTTC
many | TRBJ2-3 | 15 | NA | TRBV20-1 | CSAPDFETRTDTQYF | TGCAGTGCCCCGGACTTCGAGACTCGCACAGATACGCAGTATTTT
NA | TRBJ1-2 | 12 | NA | TRBV28 | CASGRRDYGYTF | TGTGCCAGCGGAAGACGGGACTATGGCTACACCTTC
NA | TRBJ1-1 | 12 | NA | TRBV6-5 | CASSYGGAEAFF | TGTGCCAGCAGTTACGGAGGAGCTGAAGCTTTCTTT